These 19 T cell receptor beta chains came from one sample sequenced in a study of CD8 T cells in ankylosing spondylitis. Whole-study findings and limits: Typical of ankylosing spondylitis blood, it appeared, was a TCR beta motif of several highly homologous variants.

TCRdb reprocessed the 5' RACE reads with MiXCR, giving one entry per CDR3 protein. The sample has around 430,000 distinct CDR3 sequences, over 15% seen once; the top ten hold 1%. The antigens these receptors bind are not known. Sequenced input: blood, either unsorted or a sorted T cell fraction (not recorded which). The receptor source for this set is a male donor with ankylosing spondylitis.

V gene TRBV12-3 or TRBV12-4 combines with J gene TRBJ2-3; 15 bases line up with TRBD2. V lost 8 bases to trimming and J lost 1 base; unmatched junction nucleotides: 4. The CDR3 runs to 16 residues. The CDR3 DNA reads TGTGCCAGCGGGACTAGCGGGAGGAAGGGCACAGATACGCAGTATTTT. This gives the protein CASGTSGRKGTDTQYF.

In this sample, this clonotype turned up many times. J is TRBJ1-1 and V is TRBV12-3 or TRBV12-4, with TRBD1 as a possible D gene (5 bases). This CDR3 has 13 residues. Trimming shortened V by 6 bases and J by 1 base, and 9 bases separated the two germline ends. The CDR3 is CASRGTENTEAFF. CDR3 DNA sequence: TGTGCCAGCAGAGGGACGGAGAACACTGAAGCTTTCTTT.

This clonotype has more than one count but fewer than ten. This chain connects TRBV12-3 or TRBV12-4 to TRBJ2-3; TRBD2 agrees at 8 bases. The CDR3 has 16 residues. With V trimmed by 3 bases and J by 4 bases, 9 bases remained unmatched. The CDR3 reads CASSFSALAAPDTQYF. The CDR3 DNA sequence: TGTGCCAGCAGTTTTTCGGCACTAGCGGCCCCAGATACGCAGTATTTT.

The rearrangement links TRBV4-2 to TRBJ1-6; no clear D gene. V gave up 1 base and J gave up 4 bases, with 8 bases separating them. The CDR3 consists of 15 residues. From germline, CDR1 is LGHNA and CDR2 YNFKEQ. CDR3 amino acids: CASSQARQYNSPLHF. The CDR3 DNA reads TGTGCCAGCAGCCAAGCGAGGCAGTATAATTCACCCCTCCACTTT.

The sample holds a few counts of this clonotype. This chain links TRBV20-1 with TRBJ2-7; the match to TRBD2 covers 7 bases. V lost 0 bases to trimming and J lost 2 bases; unmatched junction nucleotides: 13. CDR1 and CDR2 (germline): DFQATT, SNEGSKA (reference sequence). This CDR3 spans 17 amino acids. Here the CDR3 DNA reads TGCAGTGCTAGAGATAGTGTAGGGAGGGCCGAAGCCTACGAGCAGTACTTC. Amino acids: CSARDSVGRAEAYEQYF.

The J gene is TRBJ2-7, the V gene TRBV6-5; D ambiguous. V shed 2 bases and J shed 5 bases, with 4 bases lying between them. Germline CDR1 and CDR2: MNHEY and SVGAGI. The CDR3 is 11 residues long. CDR3 residues: CASSYRDEQYF. As DNA, the CDR3 is TGTGCCAGCAGTTACCGGGACGAGCAGTACTTC.

This clonotype was counted only a few times. The rearrangement joins TRBV20-1 to TRBJ2-2; no clear D gene. The CDR3 runs 14 residues. The V gene lost 6 bases and the J gene lost 4 bases, with 15 bases spanning the gap. Germline V gene data show CDR1 as DFQATT and CDR2 as SNEGSKA (reference sequence). This CDR3 reads CSAPPWRLTGELFF. As DNA, the CDR3 is TGCAGTGCCCCTCCCTGGCGGCTCACCGGGGAGCTGTTTTTT.

The chain carries TRBV18 and TRBJ2-1, with a possible D match to TRBD1 (5 bases). V lost 2 bases, J lost 0 bases, and 14 bases lay in between. This CDR3 is 17 amino acids long. Germline loops: CDR1 KGHSH, CDR2 LQKENI. The CDR3 loop is CASSPKAGSGSYNEQFF. The CDR3 DNA sequence: TGTGCCAGCTCACCAAAGGCAGGGTCCGGCTCCTACAATGAGCAGTTCTTC.

J is TRBJ2-1 and V is TRBV11-3; D is unclear. From germline, CDR1 is SGHNT and CDR2 YENEEA. This CDR3 contains 11 residues. V gave up 0 bases and J gave up 10 bases, with 4 bases separating them. CDR3 DNA sequence: TGTGCCAGCAGCTTAGACCGGGAGCAGTTCTTC. Protein sequence: CASSLDREQFF.

This chain uses TRBV15 with TRBJ1-1; 7 nucleotides line up with TRBD1. The V segment lost 0 bases and the J segment 0 bases; nucleotides outside the gene matches: 1. The CDR3 is 15 amino acids. Germline loops: CDR1 LNHNV, CDR2 YYDKDF (reference sequence). CDR3 DNA: TGTGCCACCAGCAGAGAACAGGGGATGAACACTGAAGCTTTCTTT. Encoded protein: CATSREQGMNTEAFF. The entire variable domain, with the rest obtained from reference TRBV15 and TRBJ1-1, is as follows: DAMVIQNPRYQVTQFGKPVTLSCSQTLNHNVMYWYQQKSSQAPKLLFHYYDKDFNNEADTPDNFQSRRPNTSFCFLDIRSPGLGDTAMYLCATSREQGMNTEAFFGQGTRLTVV.

The chain links TRBV5-1 to TRBJ2-5, with a possible D match to TRBD1 (6 bases). V lost 2 bases, J lost 2 bases, and 13 bases lay in between. CDR3 length: 15 amino acids. Germline values: CDR1 SGHRS, CDR2 YFSETQ. CDR3 coding DNA: TGCGCCAGCAGCTTTGGGGCAGGGGATCAAGAGACCCAGTACTTC. Translated: CASSFGAGDQETQYF.

The rearrangement uses TRBV18 and TRBJ2-7, with D maybe TRBD2 (5 bases). Per germline, CDR1 KGHSH and CDR2 LQKENI. Trimming stripped 0 bases from V and 7 bases from J, with 10 bases between. The CDR3 runs to 13 residues. Written as DNA, the CDR3 is TGTGCCAGCTCACCACCGGGTTCGGGAGAGCAGTACTTC. This codes for CASSPPGSGEQYF.

The chain is built from TRBV27 and TRBJ2-7; 9 bases are a match to TRBD2. V was pared by 5 bases and J by 0 bases, with 11 bases of the junction left unmatched. Germline CDR1 reads MNHEY; CDR2 reads SMNVEV (reference sequence). The CDR3 runs 17 residues. The CDR3 loop reads CASSRRLAETSSYEQYF. The CDR3 region has the DNA TGTGCCAGCAGTCGCAGACTAGCGGAGACTAGCTCCTACGAGCAGTACTTC.

This clonotype was seen a few times. The chain is built from TRBV18 and TRBJ2-7, with 7 bases lining up with TRBD1. The CDR3 runs to 14 residues. CDR1 is KGHSH, CDR2 LQKENI, per germline. The V gene end was trimmed by 0 bases and the J gene end by 2 bases; junction bases not matched to a gene: 1. CDR3 residues: CASSPPGQAYEQYF. Here the CDR3 DNA reads TGTGCCAGCTCACCACCTGGACAGGCCTACGAGCAGTACTTC.

V usage is TRBV14 and J usage is TRBJ2-1, with D perhaps matching TRBD2 (5 bases). The length of the CDR3 is 18 residues. V gave up 4 bases and J gave up 4 bases, with 23 bases separating them. Germline CDR1 is SGHDN and CDR2 is FVKESK. The CDR3 sequence: CASSPPGVAMGPYNEQFF. CDR3 coding DNA: TGTGCCAGCAGCCCACCCGGAGTAGCGATGGGTCCTTACAATGAGCAGTTCTTC.

The table lists this clonotype with a few counts. This rearrangement joins TRBV24-1 to TRBJ2-3; D gene uncertain. V was clipped by 3 bases and J by 2 bases, with 14 bases between them. The germline CDR1 and CDR2 sequences are KGHDR and SFDVKD. CDR3 length equals 16 residues. Written as DNA, the CDR3 is TGTGCCACCAGTGATCGTGCTAGGACCCCCACAGATACGCAGTATTTT. This sequence encodes CATSDRARTPTDTQYF.

This clonotype was observed many times. The chain carries TRBV5-6 and TRBJ2-7; 9 positions match TRBD2. There are 14 residues in the CDR3. Germline lookup yields CDR1 SGHDT and CDR2 YYEEEE. The J segment lost 0 bases and the V segment lost 6 bases, leaving 4 bases of the junction unmatched. The CDR3 sequence: CASIRLAASYEQYF. The CDR3 coding sequence is TGTGCCAGCATCAGACTAGCGGCCTCCTACGAGCAGTACTTC.

This clonotype was observed a few times. This chain joins TRBV27 and TRBJ2-2; D ambiguous. The CDR3 totals 15 residues. Germline V lookup: CDR1 MNHEY, CDR2 SMNVEV (reference sequence). Between the trimmed V and J ends, which lost 8 bases and 4 bases, there was a span of 17 bases. As DNA, the CDR3 is TGTGCCAGCGTAGCTTTGGGTACGGGCACCGGGGAGCTGTTTTTT. It encodes CASVALGTGTGELFF.

V and J are TRBV7-2 and TRBJ2-3; D is unclear. The germline V gene has CDR1 SGHTA and CDR2 FQGNSA. V was clipped by 1 base and J by 2 bases, with 7 bases between them. The CDR3 runs 14 residues. CDR3 amino acids: CASSLDWVTDTQYF. CDR3 nucleotide sequence: TGTGCCAGCAGCTTAGATTGGGTCACAGATACGCAGTATTTT.